Below are 23 T cell receptor beta chains sequenced from a single sample in a study of T cells in women clearing cervical HPV infection. Here immunoSEQ multiplex PCR was the method, and the copy in TCRdb shows in-frame clones only, minus some. This sample's table reports 29,000 or so clones. Input material: blood buffy coat. The receptors originated from a woman aged 18 to 75 with a cervical HPV16 infection that either progressed to CIN3+ or cleared (not recorded which).

A remark on this clone: The sequenced fragment ends 3 residues before the CDR3 boundary, so the rest is inferred from the germline J gene. The chain joins TRBV5-1 to TRBJ2-4; the D gene is possibly TRBD2 (5 bases). CDR1 and CDR2 from the germline V gene are SGHRS and YFSETQ. V shed 8 bases and J shed 5 bases, with 20 bases lying between them. This CDR3 region has 15 residues. Incomplete CDR3 DNA: TGCGCCAGTCGAGCGGTCCCGAACCCCGAAAACATT. Translation gives CASRAVPNPENI. The CDR3 in its entirety is CASRAVPNPENIQYF.

To note about this clone: The read ends 3 residues before the CDR3 terminus; that terminus is restored from the germline J gene. This sequence joins TRBV12-3 or TRBV12-4 and TRBJ1-2; perhaps TRBD1 as D (5 bases). The CDR3 contains 12 residues. The CDR3 protein is CASSLGGEGYTF. CDR3 DNA, as far as it was read: TGTGCCAGCAGTTTAGGGGGGGAGGGC.

A remark on this clone: The read finishes 3 residues shy of the CDR3 end, and the germline J gene is used to complete it. The gene calls are TRBV2 and TRBJ2-2, with TRBD1 matching over 7 bases. CDR3 size: 16 residues. The trim removed 4 bases at V and 0 bases at J, leaving 5 bases unmatched. The germline V gene encodes CDR1 SNHLY and CDR2 FYNNEI. The sequenced CDR3 bases are TGTGCCAGCAGTGTGACCGGGACAGCGAACACCGGGGAG. This codes for CASSVTGTANTGE. The CDR3 as a whole reads CASSVTGTANTGELFF.

Worth noting for this clone: The DNA ends 3 residues before the CDR3 does, and the rest of the CDR3 is filled in from the germline J gene. This chain links TRBV18 with TRBJ2-2, with 12 bases matching TRBD1. The CDR3 totals 15 residues. Trimming removed 3 bases from V and 7 bases from J; junction bases left unmatched: 3. The V gene's germline CDR1 is KGHSH and CDR2 LQKENI. Incomplete CDR3 DNA: TGTGCCAGCTCACCGGGACAGGGGGCAGGCGGGGAG. It translates to CASSPGQGAGGE. The complete CDR3 sequence is CASSPGQGAGGELFF.

With respect to this clone: The read finishes 3 residues shy of the CDR3 end, and the germline J gene is used to complete it. The chain carries TRBV30 and TRBJ2-2, with D tentatively TRBD1 or TRBD2 (6 bases each). Germline V gives CDR1 GTSNPN, CDR2 SVGIG (reference sequence). There are 16 residues in the CDR3. The V and J ends lost 4 bases and 5 bases respectively, with 20 bases between them. The CDR3 loop reads CAWTGRDKGRTGELFF. The sequenced part of the CDR3 DNA is TGTGCCTGGACGGGGCGGGACAAAGGAAGGACCGGGGAG.

A remark on this clone: The read terminates 3 residues ahead of where the CDR3 ends, so the germline J gene completes it. The gene calls are TRBV5-4 and TRBJ2-1; D unclear. Germline V gene sequence: CDR1 SGHNT, CDR2 YYREEE (reference sequence). This CDR3 comprises 15 residues. V gave up 0 bases and J gave up 7 bases, with 14 bases separating them. The CDR3: CASSLAGSSRNEQFF. The sequenced part of the CDR3 DNA is TGTGCCAGCAGCTTGGCAGGTAGTTCTCGGAATGAG.

Points on this clone: The read ends 3 residues before the CDR3 terminus; that terminus is restored from the germline J gene. The V call is TRBV7-8, the J call TRBJ2-3; TRBD1 might be the D (5 bases). Germline CDR1 is SGHVS and CDR2 is FQNEAQ. CDR3 size: 15 residues. Trimming took 2 bases from V and 6 from J, leaving 15 bases between them. The CDR3 DNA, read in part, is TGTGCCAGCAGCTTATCCGTTCAGGGTTCGGATACG. Translating gives CASSLSVQGSDT. The whole CDR3 sequence reads CASSLSVQGSDTQYF. The full variable domain, in which reference TRBV7-8 and TRBJ2-3 provide the parts outside the CDR3, is GAGVSQSPRYKVAKRGQDVALRCDPISGHVSLFWYQQALGQGPEFLTYFQNEAQLDKSGLPSDRFFAERPEGSVSTLKIQRTQQEDSAVYLCASSLSVQGSDTQYFGPGTRLTVL.

Concerning this clone: Sequence at one end of the junction differs from germline and may be a read error. The DNA ends 3 residues before the CDR3 does, and the rest of the CDR3 is filled in from the germline J gene. The V call is TRBV10-3, the J call TRBJ2-1; 12 positions agree with TRBD2. The CDR3 is 16 amino acids. The germline gives CDR1 ENHRY, CDR2 SYGVKD. CDR3 bases read: TGTGCCATCAGAGAGTCAACTAGCGGGAGGTACAATGAG. This translates into CAIRESTSGRYNE. The whole CDR3 sequence is CAIRESTSGRYNEQFF.

This clone is labeled medium-sized based on frequency. The CDR3 is cut off 3 residues early in the read; its end comes from the germline J gene. V is TRBV18 and J is TRBJ2-1; the D is unclear. This CDR3 comprises 12 residues. Trimming took off 3 bases at V and 7 bases at J, with 7 bases between the two ends. The germline V gene has CDR1 KGHSH and CDR2 LQKENI. This chain's CDR3 is CASSPYGNEQFF. CDR3 DNA, as far as it was read: TGTGCCAGCTCACCGTACGGTAATGAG.

With regard to this clone: With the read ending 3 residues before the CDR3 end, the germline J gene is used to fill in that end. The J gene is TRBJ2-5, the V gene TRBV5-1; D is uncertain. V lost 2 bases and J 0 bases, leaving 8 bases between the germline ends. The CDR3 loop spans 14 amino acids. Looked up from germline, CDR1 is SGHRS and CDR2 is YFSETQ. Partial CDR3 DNA: TGCGCCAGCAGCTTATTACTGCACCAAGAGACC. Translation gives CASSLLLHQET. The CDR3, in full, reads CASSLLLHQETQYF.

CDR3 sequence: CASSGSGTGNYGYTF. The DNA read from the CDR3 is TGTGCCAGCAGTGGGTCCGGGACAGGGAACTATGGC. The chain links TRBV6-1 to TRBJ1-2, with TRBD1 matching 9 bases. The CDR3 end is not reached by the read, which stops 3 residues before it; the germline J gene fills it in. With V trimmed by 4 bases and J by 2 bases, 5 bases remained unmatched. The CDR3 runs 15 residues. From germline, CDR1 is MNHNS and CDR2 SASEGT.

A remark on this clone: The read ends 3 residues early relative to the CDR3; the germline J gene fills the gap. This rearrangement joins TRBV20-1 to TRBJ2-3, with no clear D. V lost 2 bases and J lost 4, with 10 bases in between. From germline, CDR1 is DFQATT and CDR2 SNEGSKA (reference sequence). The CDR3 consists of 13 residues. The CDR3 loop is CSARQESPDTQYF. The DNA read from the CDR3 is TGCAGTGCTAGACAGGAAAGCCCAGATACG.

The CDR3 spells CASSDRGSDQYF. Partial CDR3 DNA: TGCGCCAGCAGTGATCGGGGGTCTGAT. The rearrangement uses TRBV10-1 and TRBJ2-4; tentatively, D is TRBD2 (6 bases). The missing CDR3 end, 3 residues past where the read stops, is filled in from the germline J gene. Germline V gives CDR1 WNHNN, CDR2 SYGVQD (reference sequence). CDR3 length equals 12 residues.

With respect to this clone: Coverage ceases 3 residues before the CDR3 finishes, and the germline J gene fills in the end. V and J are TRBV18 and TRBJ1-1; D is perhaps TRBD1 (5 bases). V was trimmed by 3 bases and J by 5 bases, leaving 16 bases between them. Germline-derived CDR1 and CDR2 are KGHSH and LQKENI. CDR3 size: 15 residues. CDR3 region: CASSPRTGKETEAFF. The CDR3 DNA, read in part, is TGTGCCAGCTCACCCCGTACAGGCAAGGAGACTGAA.

About this clone: The read halts 3 residues ahead of the CDR3 end, with the missing end drawn from the germline J gene. This chain joins TRBV4-1 and TRBJ2-1, with D possibly matching TRBD2 (5 bases). The ends were cut back, 2 bases at V and 7 bases at J, with 15 bases in the middle. The germline CDR1 and CDR2 sequences are MGHRA and YSYEKL. This CDR3 has 15 amino acids. CDR3 region: CASSQPTNSVNEQFF. Incomplete CDR3 DNA: TGCGCCAGCAGCCAACCAACCAATAGCGTGAATGAG.

To note about this clone: The read falls 3 residues short of the CDR3 end, and the missing part is taken from the germline J gene. The chain links TRBV18 to TRBJ2-3; D perhaps matches TRBD2 (7 bases). Deletions cut 3 bases from V and 6 bases from J, with 13 bases between. Germline CDR1 KGHSH, CDR2 LQKENI. The CDR3 consists of 14 residues. CDR3 residues: CASSPEGGFDTQYF. The DNA read from the CDR3 is TGTGCCAGCTCACCCGAGGGGGGGTTTGATACG.

The CDR3 DNA, read in part, is TGTGCCAGCAGCCAAGGCACAGGGGGCGTCTATGGC. It yields the protein CASSQGTGGVYG. The CDR3, in full, reads CASSQGTGGVYGYTF. V gene TRBV14 combines with J gene TRBJ1-2; 9 bases fit TRBD1. The read gets to within 3 residues of the CDR3 end, and the germline J gene fills in the rest. Germline trimming cut 1 base from V and 4 bases from J; bases unmatched to any gene: 4. The CDR3 spans 15 residues. Germline V gives CDR1 SGHDN, CDR2 FVKESK. Using reference TRBV14 and TRBJ1-2 for the parts outside the CDR3, the full variable domain is EAGVTQFPSHSVIEKGQTVTLRCDPISGHDNLYWYRRVMGKEIKFLLHFVKESKQDESGMPNNRFLAERTGGTYSTLKVQPAELEDSGVYFCASSQGTGGVYGYTFGSGTRLTVV.

Worth noting for this clone: The CDR3 goes on 3 residues after the read ends, and that part is filled in from the germline J gene. The V and J genes are TRBV7-9 and TRBJ2-1, with no clear D. CDR1 SEHNR and CDR2 FQNEAQ come from the germline V gene (reference sequence). V lost 3 bases and J lost 2, with 8 bases in between. The CDR3 sequence is 14 residues long. CDR3 bases read: TGTGCCAGCAGCTTCTCTCCAGCCTACAATGAG. It is translated as CASSFSPAYNE. The CDR3 as a whole reads CASSFSPAYNEQFF.

As to this clone: Coverage ceases 3 residues before the CDR3 finishes, and the germline J gene fills in the end. This chain connects TRBV20-1 to TRBJ1-1; TRBD1 agrees at 10 bases. Looked up from germline, CDR1 is DFQATT and CDR2 is SNEGSKA (reference sequence). The V segment lost 6 bases and the J segment 2 bases; nucleotides outside the gene matches: 9. The CDR3 is made up of 15 amino acids. The CDR3 loop is CSASTGTGVNTEAFF. The DNA read from the CDR3 is TGCAGTGCGTCGACCGGGACAGGGGTAAACACTGAA.

Regarding this clone: The CDR3 end is not reached by the read, which stops 3 residues before it; the germline J gene fills it in. The chain uses TRBV2 and TRBJ1-4; D gene unclear. V lost 4 bases and J lost 1, with 10 bases in between. Per germline, CDR1 SNHLY and CDR2 FYNNEI. This CDR3 contains 15 residues. The CDR3 loop is CASSVLGRTNEKLFF. The sequenced part of the CDR3 DNA is TGTGCCAGCAGTGTTTTGGGCCGAACTAATGAAAAA. Combining the CDR3 with reference TRBV2 and TRBJ1-4 gives the whole variable domain EPEVTQTPSHQVTQMGQEVILRCVPISNHLYFYWYRQILGQKVEFLVSFYNNEISEKSEIFDDQFSVERPDGSNFTLKIRSTKLEDSAMYFCASSVLGRTNEKLFFGSGTQLSVL.

Details on this clone: The read ends 3 residues shy of where the CDR3 ends; the end is completed using the germline J gene. The chain is built from TRBV18 and TRBJ1-2, with D perhaps matching TRBD1 (6 bases). The CDR3 is 12 amino acids. The germline gives CDR1 KGHSH, CDR2 LQKENI. The chain's CDR3 is CASSTGRGDYTF. CDR3 DNA, as far as it was read: TGTGCCAGCTCGACAGGACGAGGGGAC.

Of note for this clone: The read comes to an end 3 residues before the CDR3 does, leaving the germline J gene to fill in the end. The chain uses TRBV5-1 and TRBJ2-6; 7 nucleotides agree with TRBD1. The CDR3 has 16 residues. CDR1 SGHRS and CDR2 YFSETQ come from the germline V gene. V was pared by 0 bases and J by 2 bases, with 2 bases of the junction left unmatched. Incomplete CDR3 DNA: TGCGCCAGCAGCTTGGGGCAGGGGGCTGGGGCCAACGTC. Protein: CASSLGQGAGANV. The entire CDR3 protein reads CASSLGQGAGANVLTF.

Turning to this clone: The read terminates 3 residues before the CDR3 end, so the remaining end is supplied by the germline J gene. V usage is TRBV4-1 and J usage is TRBJ1-2; TRBD1 might be the D (6 bases). From germline, CDR1 is MGHRA and CDR2 YSYEKL. V gave up 0 bases and J gave up 4 bases, with 12 bases separating them. This CDR3 spans 15 amino acids. The sequenced part of the CDR3 DNA is TGCGCCAGCAGCCAAGAATTGGACAGAGGCTATGGC. Amino acid sequence: CASSQELDRGYG. The complete CDR3 reads CASSQELDRGYGYTF.